Listed below are T cell receptor beta chains from one sample, sequenced in a study of T cell responses to AZD1222 COVID-19 vaccine. TCRdb's table, derived via immunoSEQ multiplex PCR, lists solely in-frame clones and lacks some. Counted here are around 65,000 clones, around 80% occurring once; the ten biggest clones make up 26%. Sequences were derived from peripheral blood, sampled 28 days after the second AZD1222 dose. These receptors were collected from an adult who received the AZD1222 COVID-19 vaccine. Each CDR3 is given with its conserved first and last residue. The order of the fields is CDR3 length, clone size, V gene, D gene, J gene, CDR3 protein, CDR3 DNA. The D gene is left open where the match is weak. The listing skips clone size in some rows; elsewhere it reads once, few, many or a size class.

14	.	TRBV24-1	.	TRBJ1-2	CATKVRSPYYGYTF	TGTGCCACCAAGGTCAGGAGCCCTTACTATGGCTACACCTTC
15	once	TRBV7-9	TRBD2	TRBJ2-7	CASSLASGSSYEQYF	TGTGCCAGCAGCTTGGCTAGCGGCTCCTCCTACGAGCAGTACTTC
17	.	TRBV5-1	TRBD1	TRBJ1-6	CASSLTGAEGRGSPLHF	TGCGCCAGCAGCTTGACAGGGGCAGAAGGTCGGGGATCACCCCTCCACTTT
15	.	TRBV25-1	TRBD1	TRBJ1-2	CASSLPDRTNYGYTF	TGTGCCAGCAGTCTACCGGACAGGACTAACTATGGCTACACCTTC
13	few	TRBV19	TRBD2	TRBJ2-3	CASSDGGADTQYF	TGTGCCAGTAGTGATGGGGGGGCAGATACGCAGTATTTT
14	.	TRBV5-4	.	TRBJ1-1	CASSIRGSGTEAFF	TGTGCCAGCAGCATAAGAGGTAGTGGCACTGAAGCTTTCTTT
17	.	TRBV24-1	TRBD2	TRBJ2-1	CATSDLRLAGAPREQFF	TGTGCCACCAGTGATTTGCGACTAGCGGGAGCCCCTAGGGAGCAGTTCTTC
16	.	TRBV4-2	.	TRBJ2-7	CASSQEEGLRSYEQYF	TGTGCCAGCAGCCAAGAAGAGGGACTCCGCTCCTACGAGCAGTACTTC
15	.	TRBV10-2	TRBD2	TRBJ2-7	CASSVGISGSYEQYF	TGCGCCAGCAGTGTGGGGATTAGCGGGTCCTACGAGCAGTACTTC
11	.	TRBV29-1	.	TRBJ2-6	CSVYGANVLTF	TGCAGCGTTTATGGGGCCAACGTCCTGACTTTC
17	few	TRBV28	.	TRBJ1-3	CASSLWGVAVSGNTIYF	TGTGCCAGCAGTTTATGGGGGGTCGCAGTGTCTGGAAACACCATATATTTT
15	.	TRBV11-2	.	TRBJ2-5	CASSLDRGLQETQYF	TGTGCCAGCAGCTTAGACAGGGGCCTCCAAGAGACCCAGTACTTC
19	.	TRBV20-1	TRBD2	TRBJ2-1	CSASETPGTSGTRYNEQFF	TGCAGTGCTAGTGAAACACCCGGGACTAGCGGGACGAGATACAATGAGCAGTTCTTC
17	.	TRBV5-1	.	TRBJ2-2	CASSLVAIGSGTGELFF	TGCGCCAGCAGCTTGGTAGCCATCGGGAGTGGCACCGGGGAGCTGTTTTTT
14	.	TRBV30	.	TRBJ1-1	CAWSARQLNTEAFF	TGTGCCTGGAGTGCCCGACAGCTGAACACTGAAGCTTTCTTT
13	.	TRBV2	.	TRBJ1-6	CASRMGVQSPLHF	TGTGCCAGCAGGATGGGAGTACAATCACCCCTCCACTTT
14	.	TRBV6-5	.	TRBJ2-5	CASSAYGSGETQYF	TGTGCCAGCAGCGCTTACGGGAGCGGAGAGACCCAGTACTTC
12	.	TRBV10-2	TRBD1	TRBJ1-6	CASSARTGSLHF	TGCGCCAGCAGTGCGAGGACAGGGTCCCTCCACTTT
13	.	TRBV29-1	TRBD2	TRBJ2-1	CSTGLAGYNEQFF	TGCAGCACCGGACTAGCGGGATACAATGAGCAGTTCTTC
14	.	TRBV7-3	.	TRBJ2-1	CASSLKGLFDEQFF	TGTGCCAGCAGCTTAAAAGGGCTTTTCGATGAGCAGTTCTTC
13	.	TRBV28	TRBD1	TRBJ2-7	CASTGQGRAEQYF	TGTGCCAGCACCGGACAGGGTAGAGCCGAGCAGTACTTC
15	once	TRBV5-4	TRBD2	TRBJ2-3	CASSPGLSGGDTQYF	TGTGCCAGCAGCCCGGGACTATCTGGGGGAGATACGCAGTATTTT
15	.	TRBV24-1	TRBD2	TRBJ2-1	CATSDSGRSYNEQFF	TGTGCCACCAGTGATAGCGGGAGATCCTACAATGAGCAGTTCTTC
13	.	TRBV11-2	.	TRBJ1-4	CATEDGLNEKLFF	TGTGCCACCGAGGACGGCCTTAATGAAAAACTGTTTTTT
14	.	TRBV7-2	.	TRBJ1-1	CASSLAREGTEAFF	TGTGCCAGCAGCTTGGCCAGGGAAGGCACTGAAGCTTTCTTT
14	.	TRBV19	TRBD1	TRBJ2-5	CASSISDRGETQYF	TGTGCCAGTAGTATTTCGGACAGGGGGGAGACCCAGTACTTC
15	.	TRBV5-1	TRBD1	TRBJ2-1	CASSPQPTGTHEQFF	TGCGCCAGCAGCCCCCAACCGACAGGGACCCATGAGCAGTTCTTC
13	.	TRBV12-3/TRBV12-4	.	TRBJ1-5	CASRQEPNQPQHF	TGTGCCAGCAGACAAGAACCAAATCAGCCCCAGCATTTT
16	.	TRBV28	TRBD1	TRBJ1-4	CASRPALTGSNEKLFF	TGTGCCAGCAGACCCGCCCTGACAGGGTCCAATGAAAAACTGTTTTTT
16	.	TRBV5-1	.	TRBJ2-3	CASSTAPGEETDTQYF	TGCGCCAGCAGCACGGCCCCAGGGGAGGAAACAGATACGCAGTATTTT
12	.	TRBV9	.	TRBJ2-7	CASSERHGEQYF	TGTGCCAGCAGCGAGAGACACGGAGAGCAGTACTTC
16	.	TRBV9	.	TRBJ2-1	CASSVSPSGGKNEQFF	TGTGCCAGCAGCGTCTCCCCGTCCGGCGGTAAAAATGAGCAGTTCTTC
13	.	TRBV28	.	TRBJ1-2	CASSTRTNYGYTF	TGTGCCAGCAGTACCCGGACTAACTATGGCTACACCTTC
13	.	TRBV20-1	.	TRBJ1-1	CSASWDMNTEAFF	TGCAGTGCTAGTTGGGACATGAACACTGAAGCTTTCTTT
17	.	TRBV18	TRBD2	TRBJ2-7	CASSPGWIAGDSYEQYF	TGTGCCAGCTCACCGGGGTGGATAGCGGGGGACTCCTACGAGCAGTACTTC
16	.	TRBV7-9	TRBD2	TRBJ2-3	CASSSLGGAITDTQYF	TGTGCCAGCAGCTCCCTGGGAGGGGCGATCACAGATACGCAGTATTTT
14	.	TRBV30	.	TRBJ1-3	CAWRMGGSGNTIYF	TGTGCCTGGAGAATGGGCGGCTCTGGAAACACCATATATTTT